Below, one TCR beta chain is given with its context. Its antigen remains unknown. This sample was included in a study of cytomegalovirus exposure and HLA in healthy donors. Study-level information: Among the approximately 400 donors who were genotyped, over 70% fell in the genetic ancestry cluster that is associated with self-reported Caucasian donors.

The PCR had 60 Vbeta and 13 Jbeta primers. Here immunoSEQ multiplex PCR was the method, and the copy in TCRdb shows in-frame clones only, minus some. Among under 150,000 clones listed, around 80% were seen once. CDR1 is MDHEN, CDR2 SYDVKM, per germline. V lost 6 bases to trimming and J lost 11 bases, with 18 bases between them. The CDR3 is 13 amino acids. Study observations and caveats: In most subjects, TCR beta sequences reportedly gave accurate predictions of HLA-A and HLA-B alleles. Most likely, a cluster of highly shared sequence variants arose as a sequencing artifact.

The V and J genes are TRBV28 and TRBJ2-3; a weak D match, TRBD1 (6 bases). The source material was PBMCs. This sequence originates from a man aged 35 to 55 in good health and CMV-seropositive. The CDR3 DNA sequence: TGTGCCAGCAGCCCGACTCTCCCAGGGGTGCAGTATTTT. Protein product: CASSPTLPGVQYF.